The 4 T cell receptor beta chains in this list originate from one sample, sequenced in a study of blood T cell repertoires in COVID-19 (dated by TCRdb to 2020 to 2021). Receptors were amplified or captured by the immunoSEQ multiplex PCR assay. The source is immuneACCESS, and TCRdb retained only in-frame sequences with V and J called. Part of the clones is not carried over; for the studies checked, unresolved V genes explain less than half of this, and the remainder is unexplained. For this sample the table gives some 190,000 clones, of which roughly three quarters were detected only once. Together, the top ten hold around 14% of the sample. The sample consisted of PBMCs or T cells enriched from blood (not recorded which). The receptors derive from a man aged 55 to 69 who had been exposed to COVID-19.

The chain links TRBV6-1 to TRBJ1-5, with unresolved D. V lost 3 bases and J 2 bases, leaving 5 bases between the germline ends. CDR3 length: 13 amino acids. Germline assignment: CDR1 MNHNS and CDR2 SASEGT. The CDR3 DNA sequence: TGTGCCAGCAGTGACCCAGGCAATCAGCCCCAGCATTTT. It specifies CASSDPGNQPQHF.

The CDR3 DNA reads TGTGCCAGCAGCTTAGGGACTAGCGGGAGTGTTGGGGAGCAGTACTTC. Translating it yields CASSLGTSGSVGEQYF. The V and J genes are TRBV11-2 and TRBJ2-7; 13 nucleotides line up with TRBD2. There are 16 residues in the CDR3. V dropped 1 base and J dropped 7; count of bases not matched to a gene: 7. Germline values: CDR1 SGHAT, CDR2 FQNNGV.

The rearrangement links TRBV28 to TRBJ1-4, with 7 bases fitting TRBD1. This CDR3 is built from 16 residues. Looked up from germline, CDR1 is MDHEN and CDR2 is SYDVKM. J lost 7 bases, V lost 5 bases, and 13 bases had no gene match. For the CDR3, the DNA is TGTGCCAGCAGTGCATTCCTACAGGGGAGTAGTGAAAAACTGTTTTTT. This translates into CASSAFLQGSSEKLFF.

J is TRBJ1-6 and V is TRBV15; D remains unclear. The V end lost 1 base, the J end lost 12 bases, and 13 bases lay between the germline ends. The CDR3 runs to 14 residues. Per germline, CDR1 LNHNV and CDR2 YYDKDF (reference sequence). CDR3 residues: CATSRGEIGVPLHF. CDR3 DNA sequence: TGTGCCACCAGCAGAGGAGAGATCGGGGTACCCCTCCACTTT.